One TCR beta chain is described in this entry. Antigen: not known. The sample belongs to a study of breast tumors, draining lymph nodes, adjacent tissues. Study-wide findings and caveats: The data were judged consistent with most tumor T cells coming from lymph node and expanding in tumor. Luminal-like breast cancer showed significantly greater tumor-nontumor repertoire similarity than basal-like breast cancer did. That most tumor T cells come from lymph nodes remained unproven.

Axillary draining lymph nodes of breast cancer patients supplied the node samples. TCRdb recomputed calls from the multiplex PCR reads with MiXCR, one row per CDR3 protein. The table records 150,000 to 200,000 distinct CDR3 sequences, about 30% of them present only once. CDR1 and CDR2 (germline): SGHDT, YYEEEE. The CDR3 has 15 amino acids. Trimming pared 1 base from V and 2 bases from J, leaving 13 bases between. The chain carries TRBV5-6 and TRBJ2-7, with D uncertain. The clonotype originates from a female donor with breast cancer. Some clones in this sample may be carry-over from other donors' samples. The specimen was axillary lymph node tissue. The CDR3 here is CASSLIGDGTYEQYF. Here the CDR3 DNA reads TGTGCCAGCAGCTTGATTGGCGACGGAACCTACGAGCAGTACTTC. Full variable domain (outside the CDR3, taken from reference TRBV5-6 and TRBJ2-7): DAGVTQSPTHLIKTRGQQVTLRCSPKSGHDTVSWYQQALGQGPQFIFQYYEEEERQRGNFPDRFSGHQFPNYSSELNVNALLLGDSALYLCASSLIGDGTYEQYFGPGTRLTVT.